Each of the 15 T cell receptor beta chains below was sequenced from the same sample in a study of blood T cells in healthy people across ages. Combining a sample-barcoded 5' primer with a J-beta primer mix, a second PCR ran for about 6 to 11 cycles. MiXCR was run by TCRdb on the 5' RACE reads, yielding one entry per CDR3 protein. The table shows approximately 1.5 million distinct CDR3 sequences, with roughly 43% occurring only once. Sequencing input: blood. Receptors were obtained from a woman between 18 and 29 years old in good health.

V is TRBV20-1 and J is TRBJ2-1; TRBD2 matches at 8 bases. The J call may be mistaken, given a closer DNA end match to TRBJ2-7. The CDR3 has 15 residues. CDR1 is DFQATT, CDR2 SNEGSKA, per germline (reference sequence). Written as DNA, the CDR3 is TGCAGTGCTAGAGAGAGCGGGAGCCCCTACAATGAGCAGTACTTC. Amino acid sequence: CSARESGSPYNEQYF.

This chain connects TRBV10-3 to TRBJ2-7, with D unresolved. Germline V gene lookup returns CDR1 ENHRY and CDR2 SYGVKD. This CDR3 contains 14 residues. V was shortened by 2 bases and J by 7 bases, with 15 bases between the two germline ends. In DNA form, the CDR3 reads TGTGCCATCAGTGAGCCACACCCCTCACGAGAGCAGTACTTC. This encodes CAISEPHPSREQYF.

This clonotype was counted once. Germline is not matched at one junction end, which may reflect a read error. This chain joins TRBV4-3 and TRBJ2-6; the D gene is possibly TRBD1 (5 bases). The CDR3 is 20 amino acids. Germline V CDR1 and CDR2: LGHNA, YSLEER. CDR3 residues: CASSQDLWSYINSGANVLTF. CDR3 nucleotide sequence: TGCGCCAGCAGCCAAGATCTTTGGTCTTATATAAACTCTGGGGCCAACGTACTGACTTTC.

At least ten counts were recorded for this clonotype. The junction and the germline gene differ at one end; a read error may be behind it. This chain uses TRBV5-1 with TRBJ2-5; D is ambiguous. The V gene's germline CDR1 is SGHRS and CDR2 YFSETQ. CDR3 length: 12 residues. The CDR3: CASSLWRETQYF. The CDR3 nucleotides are TGTGCCAGCAGTTTATGGCGAGAGACCCAGTACTTC.

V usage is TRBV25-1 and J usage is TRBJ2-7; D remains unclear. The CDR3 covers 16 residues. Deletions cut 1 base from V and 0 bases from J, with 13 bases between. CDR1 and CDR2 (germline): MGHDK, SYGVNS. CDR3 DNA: TGTGCCAGCAGTGAATGGGTGAGACACCGCTCCTACGAGCAGTACTTC. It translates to CASSEWVRHRSYEQYF.

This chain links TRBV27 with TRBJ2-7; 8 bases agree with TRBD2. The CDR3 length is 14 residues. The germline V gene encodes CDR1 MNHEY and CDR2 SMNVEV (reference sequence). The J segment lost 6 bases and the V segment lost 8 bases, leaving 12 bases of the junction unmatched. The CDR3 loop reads CASRREASYAEQYF. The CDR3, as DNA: TGTGCCAGCCGGCGGGAGGCCTCCTACGCCGAGCAGTACTTC.

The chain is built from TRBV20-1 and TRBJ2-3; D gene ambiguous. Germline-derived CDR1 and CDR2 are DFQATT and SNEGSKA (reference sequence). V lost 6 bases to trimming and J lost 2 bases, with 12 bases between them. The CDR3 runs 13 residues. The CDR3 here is CSAGKALTDTQYF. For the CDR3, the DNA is TGCAGTGCAGGGAAGGCCCTCACAGATACGCAGTATTTT.

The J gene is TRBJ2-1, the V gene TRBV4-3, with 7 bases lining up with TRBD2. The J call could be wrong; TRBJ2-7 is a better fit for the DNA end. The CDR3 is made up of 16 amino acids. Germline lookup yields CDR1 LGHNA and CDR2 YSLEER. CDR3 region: CASSQDWGGAYNEQYF. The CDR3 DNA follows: TGCGCCAGCAGCCAAGATTGGGGGGGAGCTTACAATGAGCAGTACTTC.

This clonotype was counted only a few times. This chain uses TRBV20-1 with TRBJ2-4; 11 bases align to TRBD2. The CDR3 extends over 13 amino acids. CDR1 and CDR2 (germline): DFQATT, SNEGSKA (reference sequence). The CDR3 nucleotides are TGCAGGACTAGCGGGACCTCGGAGAACATTCAGTACTTC. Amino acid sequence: CRTSGTSENIQYF.

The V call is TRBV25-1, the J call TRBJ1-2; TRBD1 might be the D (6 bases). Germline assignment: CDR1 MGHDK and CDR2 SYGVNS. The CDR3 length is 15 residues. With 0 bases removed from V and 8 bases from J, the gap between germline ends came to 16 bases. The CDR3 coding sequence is TGTGCCAGCAGTGAATATCGAGGGGGTCATGGCGGCTACACCTTC. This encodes CASSEYRGGHGGYTF.

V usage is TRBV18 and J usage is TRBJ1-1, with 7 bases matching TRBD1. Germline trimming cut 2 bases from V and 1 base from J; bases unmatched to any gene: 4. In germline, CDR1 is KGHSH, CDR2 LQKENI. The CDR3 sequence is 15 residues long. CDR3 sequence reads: CASSPTTGENTEAFF. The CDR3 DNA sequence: TGTGCCAGCTCACCAACCACAGGGGAGAACACTGAAGCTTTCTTT.

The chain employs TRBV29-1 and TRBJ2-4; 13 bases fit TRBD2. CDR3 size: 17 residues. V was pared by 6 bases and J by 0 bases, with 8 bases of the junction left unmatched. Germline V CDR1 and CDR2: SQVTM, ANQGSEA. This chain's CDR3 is CSVRLAGGGVAKNIQYF. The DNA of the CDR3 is TGCAGCGTGAGACTAGCGGGGGGCGGGGTAGCCAAAAACATTCAGTACTTC.

Written as DNA, the CDR3 is TGCAGTGCTAGAGGACAGCCGACAGATACGCAGTATTTT. Translated: CSARGQPTDTQYF. The chain has TRBV20-1 and TRBJ2-3; D is possibly TRBD1 (5 bases). CDR3 length: 13 amino acids. Germline V gives CDR1 DFQATT, CDR2 SNEGSKA (reference sequence). V lost 1 base, J lost 3 bases, and 8 bases lay in between.

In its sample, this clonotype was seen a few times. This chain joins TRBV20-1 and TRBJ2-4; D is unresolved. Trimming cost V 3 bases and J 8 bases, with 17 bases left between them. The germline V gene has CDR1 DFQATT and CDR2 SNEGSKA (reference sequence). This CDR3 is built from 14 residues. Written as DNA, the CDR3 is TGCAGTGCTAGGGCGGAGCTCCTGCGCGACATTCAGTACTTC. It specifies CSARAELLRDIQYF.

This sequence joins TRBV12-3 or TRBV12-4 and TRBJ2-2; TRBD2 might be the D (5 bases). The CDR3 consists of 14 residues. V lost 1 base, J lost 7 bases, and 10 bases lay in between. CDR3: CASSLGWAGGELFF. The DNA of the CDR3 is TGTGCCAGCAGTTTAGGATGGGCGGGCGGGGAGCTGTTTTTT.